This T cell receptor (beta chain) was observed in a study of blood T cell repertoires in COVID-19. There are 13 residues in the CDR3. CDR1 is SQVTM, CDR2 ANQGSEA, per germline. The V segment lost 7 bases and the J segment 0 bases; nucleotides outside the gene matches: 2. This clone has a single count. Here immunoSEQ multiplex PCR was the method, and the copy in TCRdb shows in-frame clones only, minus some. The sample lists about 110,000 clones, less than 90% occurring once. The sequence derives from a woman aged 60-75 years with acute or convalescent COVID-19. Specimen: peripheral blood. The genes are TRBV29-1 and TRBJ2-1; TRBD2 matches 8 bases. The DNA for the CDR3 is TGCAGCGCGCGGGAGGCCTCCTACAATGAGCAGTTCTTC. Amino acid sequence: CSAREASYNEQFF.